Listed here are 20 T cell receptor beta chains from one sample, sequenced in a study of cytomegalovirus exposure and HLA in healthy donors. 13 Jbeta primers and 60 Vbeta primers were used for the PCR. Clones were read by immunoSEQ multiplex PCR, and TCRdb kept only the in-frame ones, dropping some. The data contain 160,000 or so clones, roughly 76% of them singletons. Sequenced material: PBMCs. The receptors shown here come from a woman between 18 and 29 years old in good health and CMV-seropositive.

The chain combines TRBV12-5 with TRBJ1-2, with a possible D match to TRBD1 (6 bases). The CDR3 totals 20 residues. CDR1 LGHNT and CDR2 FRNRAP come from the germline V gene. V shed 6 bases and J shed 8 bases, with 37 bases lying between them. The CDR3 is CASGQLGALRGHPFLGGYTF. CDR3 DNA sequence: TGTGCTAGTGGCCAACTCGGGGCGTTGAGGGGACACCCTTTTCTTGGCGGCTACACCTTC.

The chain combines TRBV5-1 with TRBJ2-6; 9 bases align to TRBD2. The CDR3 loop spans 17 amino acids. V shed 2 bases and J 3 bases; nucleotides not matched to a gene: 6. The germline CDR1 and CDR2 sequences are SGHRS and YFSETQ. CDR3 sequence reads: CASSFERGVGGANVLTF. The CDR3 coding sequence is TGCGCCAGCAGCTTTGAGCGGGGGGTGGGTGGGGCCAACGTCCTGACTTTC.

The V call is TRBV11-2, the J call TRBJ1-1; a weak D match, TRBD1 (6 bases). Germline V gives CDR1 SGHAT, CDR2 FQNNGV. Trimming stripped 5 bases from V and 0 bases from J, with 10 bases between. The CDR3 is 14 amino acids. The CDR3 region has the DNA TGTGCCAGCAGCCCTACAGGGTTGAACACTGAAGCTTTCTTT. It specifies CASSPTGLNTEAFF.

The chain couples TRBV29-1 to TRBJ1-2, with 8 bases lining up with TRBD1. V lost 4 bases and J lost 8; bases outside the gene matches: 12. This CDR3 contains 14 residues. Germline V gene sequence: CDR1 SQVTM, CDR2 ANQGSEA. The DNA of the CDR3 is TGCAGCGTTGTCGAGGTCCAGGGGGCGCGAGGCTACACCTTC. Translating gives CSVVEVQGARGYTF. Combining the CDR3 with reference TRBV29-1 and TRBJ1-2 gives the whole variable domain SAVISQKPSRDICQRGTSLTIQCQVDSQVTMMFWYRQQPGQSLTLIATANQGSEATYESGFVIDKFPISRPNLTFSTLTVSNMSPEDSSIYLCSVVEVQGARGYTFGSGTRLTVV.

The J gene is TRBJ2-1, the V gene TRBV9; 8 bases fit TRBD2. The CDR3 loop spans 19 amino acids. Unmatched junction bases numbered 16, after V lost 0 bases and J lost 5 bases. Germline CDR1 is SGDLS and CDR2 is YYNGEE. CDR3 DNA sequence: TGTGCCAGCAGCGTAGGCGGGTACGGGGGGGGCACCCTGAACAATGAGCAGTTCTTC. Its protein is CASSVGGYGGGTLNNEQFF.

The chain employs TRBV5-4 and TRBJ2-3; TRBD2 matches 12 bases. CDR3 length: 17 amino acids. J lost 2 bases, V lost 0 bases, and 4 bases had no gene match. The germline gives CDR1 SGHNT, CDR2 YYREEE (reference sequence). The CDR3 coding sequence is TGTGCCAGCAGCTTGGTTGGACTAGCGGGACTCACAGATACGCAGTATTTT. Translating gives CASSLVGLAGLTDTQYF.

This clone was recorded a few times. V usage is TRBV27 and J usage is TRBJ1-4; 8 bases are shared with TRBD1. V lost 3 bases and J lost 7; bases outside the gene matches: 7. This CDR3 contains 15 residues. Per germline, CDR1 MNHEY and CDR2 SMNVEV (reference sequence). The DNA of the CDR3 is TGTGCCAGCAGTTTTTTCGGACAGGGCCGTGAAAAACTGTTTTTT. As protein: CASSFFGQGREKLFF.

The CDR3 region is CASSPTSSNNEQFF. DNA for the CDR3: TGTGCCAGCAGCCCGACATCTAGCAACAATGAGCAGTTCTTC. The chain uses TRBV9 and TRBJ2-1; a weak D match, TRBD2 (5 bases). Per the germline V gene, CDR1 is SGDLS and CDR2 is YYNGEE. Trimming removed 4 bases from V and 5 bases from J, with 13 bases in between. CDR3 length equals 14 residues.

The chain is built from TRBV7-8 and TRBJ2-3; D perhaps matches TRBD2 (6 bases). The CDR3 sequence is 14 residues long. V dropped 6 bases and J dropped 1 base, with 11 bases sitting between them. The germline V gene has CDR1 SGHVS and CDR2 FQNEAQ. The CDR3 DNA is TGTGCCAGCAGGGGACTCCCACGCACAGATACGCAGTATTTT. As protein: CASRGLPRTDTQYF.

DNA of the CDR3: TGTGCCAGCAGTACTCAGGCGGGGGACCATACGCAGTATTTT. This sequence encodes CASSTQAGDHTQYF. The rearrangement uses TRBV7-2 and TRBJ2-3; TRBD2 matches 7 bases. The CDR3 contains 14 residues. Germline V gives CDR1 SGHTA, CDR2 FQGNSA. Trimming at V came to 6 bases and at J to 7 bases, leaving 10 bases not matched to a gene.

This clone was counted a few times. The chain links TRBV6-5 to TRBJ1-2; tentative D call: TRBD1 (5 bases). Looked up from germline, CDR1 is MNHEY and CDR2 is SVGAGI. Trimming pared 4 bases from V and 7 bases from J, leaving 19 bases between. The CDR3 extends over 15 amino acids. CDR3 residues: CASSSRAGGAVGYTF. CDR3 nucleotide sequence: TGTGCCAGCAGTTCCCGAGCGGGAGGGGCAGTTGGCTACACCTTC.

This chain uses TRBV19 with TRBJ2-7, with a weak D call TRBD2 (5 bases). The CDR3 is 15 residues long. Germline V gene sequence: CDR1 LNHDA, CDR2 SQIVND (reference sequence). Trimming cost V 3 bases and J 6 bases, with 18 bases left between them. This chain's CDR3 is CASSIRLAASLEQYF. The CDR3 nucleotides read TGTGCCAGTAGTATTAGGCTAGCAGCCTCCCTCGAGCAGTACTTC.

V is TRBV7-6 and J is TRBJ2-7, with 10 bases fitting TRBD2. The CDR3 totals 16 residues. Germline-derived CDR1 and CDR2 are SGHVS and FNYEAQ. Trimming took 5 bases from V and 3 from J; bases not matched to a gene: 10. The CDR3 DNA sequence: TGTGCCAGCAGCGCTTTACGACTAGCGGGTCACTACGAGCAGTACTTC. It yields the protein CASSALRLAGHYEQYF.

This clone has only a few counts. The CDR3 reads CASSSTGEQEKLFF. The CDR3 bases are TGTGCCAGCAGCTCGACAGGGGAACAGGAAAAACTGTTTTTT. The chain links TRBV7-9 to TRBJ1-4; 8 bases fit TRBD1. CDR3 length equals 14 residues. The V gene's germline CDR1 is SEHNR and CDR2 FQNEAQ (reference sequence). Unmatched junction bases numbered 6, after V lost 4 bases and J lost 8 bases.

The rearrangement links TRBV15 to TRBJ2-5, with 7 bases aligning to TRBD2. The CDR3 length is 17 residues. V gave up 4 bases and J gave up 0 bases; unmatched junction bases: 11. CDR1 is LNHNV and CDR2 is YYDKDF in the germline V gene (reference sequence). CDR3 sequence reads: CATSNRQGGRYQETQYF. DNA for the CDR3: TGTGCCACCAGCAACAGGCAGGGAGGGCGGTACCAAGAGACCCAGTACTTC.

CDR3 loop: CASSLAGLVTGELFF. CDR3 in DNA: TGTGCCAGCAGCTTAGCGGGACTAGTCACCGGGGAGCTGTTTTTT. The chain uses TRBV7-2 and TRBJ2-2; 8 bases match TRBD2. The CDR3 runs 15 residues. Germline values: CDR1 SGHTA, CDR2 FQGNSA. J lost 4 bases, V lost 0 bases, and 1 base had no gene match.

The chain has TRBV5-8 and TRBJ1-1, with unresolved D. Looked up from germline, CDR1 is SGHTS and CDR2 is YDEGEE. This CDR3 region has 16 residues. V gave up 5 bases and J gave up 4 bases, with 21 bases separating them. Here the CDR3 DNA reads TGTGCCAGCAGTCCCGGGATCTCGTCGATGGGCACTGAAGCTTTCTTT. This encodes CASSPGISSMGTEAFF.

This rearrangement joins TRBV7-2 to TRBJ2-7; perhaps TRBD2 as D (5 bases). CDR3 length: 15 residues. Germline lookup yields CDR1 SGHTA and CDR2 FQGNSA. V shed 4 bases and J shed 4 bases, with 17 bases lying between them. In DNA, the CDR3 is TGTGCCAGCAGCTGGAAGGGAGAGGGAGAATACGAGCAGTACTTC. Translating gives CASSWKGEGEYEQYF.

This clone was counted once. CDR3 residues: CASSFGGPEQFF. The CDR3 DNA reads as TGTGCCAGCAGCTTCGGAGGGCCCGAGCAGTTCTTC. V and J are TRBV7-9 and TRBJ2-1; possible D gene TRBD2, 6 bases. The germline V and J ends were trimmed by 3 bases and 10 bases, with 10 bases remaining between them. The CDR3 length is 12 residues. Germline CDR1 SEHNR, CDR2 FQNEAQ (reference sequence). The whole variable domain, remainder taken from reference TRBV7-9 and TRBJ2-1, is DTGVSQNPRHKITKRGQNVTFRCDPISEHNRLYWYRQTLGQGPEFLTYFQNEAQLEKSRLLSDRFSAERPKGSFSTLEIQRTEQGDSAMYLCASSFGGPEQFFGPGTRLTVL.

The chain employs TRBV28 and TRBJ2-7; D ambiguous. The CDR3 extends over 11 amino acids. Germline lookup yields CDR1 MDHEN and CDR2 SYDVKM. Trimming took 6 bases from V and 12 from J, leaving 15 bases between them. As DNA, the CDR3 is TGTGCCAGCAGGAATGACGGAGTACTGTACTTC. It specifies CASRNDGVLYF.